Shown below are 27 T cell receptor beta chains from a single sample sequenced in a study of regulatory T cells in long-lasting Graves disease. Construction of TCR beta libraries relied on iRepertoire HTBI primers and on Arm-PCR targeting CDR3 regions. A single record per CDR3 protein comes from TCRdb applying MiXCR to the multiplex PCR reads. The sample carries about 540,000 distinct CDR3 sequences, 13% recorded once. The time point denotes: newly diagnosed GD, antithyroid drugs for less than 3 months. Scientists built the TCR library using RNA that was extracted from PBMCs. This sample was shared with a second study, whose subject was T cells in Graves' hyperthyroidism and ophthalmopathy.

The material sequenced was peripheral blood mononuclear cells (PBMCs), taken at new diagnosis, from a patient treated with antithyroid drugs. The receptor source for this set is a man younger than 45 with Graves disease.

J is TRBJ1-1 and V is TRBV7-2, with D hard to call. Germline-derived CDR1 and CDR2 are SGHTA and FQGNSA. V lost 2 bases, J lost 0 bases, and 10 bases lay in between. The CDR3 spans 15 residues. The CDR3 here is CASSLQAFMNTEAFF. CDR3 DNA: TGTGCCAGCAGCTTACAAGCATTCATGAACACTGAAGCTTTCTTT.

Ten or more counts support this clonotype. The genes are TRBV11-2 and TRBJ2-7; the match to TRBD1 covers 8 bases. V shed 5 bases and J 3 bases; nucleotides not matched to a gene: 6. This CDR3 contains 14 residues. Germline V lookup: CDR1 SGHAT, CDR2 FQNNGV. The CDR3 DNA reads as TGTGCCAGCAGCGGGACAGGAGGCGGCTACGAGCAGTACTTC. Protein sequence: CASSGTGGGYEQYF.

This chain links TRBV12-3 or TRBV12-4 with TRBJ2-1, with 12 bases that match TRBD2. The junction had 9 bases not matched to a gene; V was cut back by 11 bases and J by 10 bases. The CDR3 extends over 13 amino acids. CDR3 amino acids: CAGAGLAGGEQFF. CDR3 coding DNA: TGTGCCGGCGCCGGGCTAGCGGGAGGGGAGCAGTTCTTC.

V and J are TRBV5-1 and TRBJ1-2; D call uncertain. The CDR3 contains 11 residues. The V and J ends lost 7 bases and 5 bases respectively, with 9 bases between them. Germline CDR1 SGHRS, CDR2 YFSETQ. CDR3 region: CASSNGYGYTF. The CDR3 DNA reads as TGCGCCAGCTCAAATGGGTATGGCTACACCTTC.

This clonotype was seen ten or more times. V is TRBV20-1 and J is TRBJ2-7, with 11 bases fitting TRBD2. The CDR3 covers 18 residues. Germline V CDR1 and CDR2: DFQATT, SNEGSKA (reference sequence). V lost 0 bases, J lost 2 bases, and 12 bases stayed unmatched. The CDR3 DNA reads as TGCAGTGCTAGAGATCTCAGGTCTAGCGGGAGGTCGGCCTACGAGCAGTACTTC. It specifies CSARDLRSSGRSAYEQYF.

A few counts support this clonotype. This chain connects TRBV24-1 to TRBJ2-6; D tentatively reads TRBD1 or TRBD2 (5 bases each). The length of the CDR3 is 18 residues. Germline CDR1 KGHDR, CDR2 SFDVKD. V lost 4 bases, J lost 0 bases, and 15 bases lay in between. The CDR3 bases are TGTGCCACCAGTGAATCCGGGACCGAATACTCTGGGGCCAACGTCCTGACTTTC. This sequence encodes CATSESGTEYSGANVLTF.

Ten or more counts support this clonotype. This chain uses TRBV2 with TRBJ2-2; D could derive from TRBD1 or TRBD2 (6 bases each). The V end was cut by 6 bases, the J end by 3 bases, with 11 bases between. Germline V lookup: CDR1 SNHLY, CDR2 FYNNEI. The CDR3 consists of 14 residues. The CDR3 DNA sequence: TGTGCCAGCAGGGGGGCGGGGTACACCGGGGAGCTGTTTTTT. Protein: CASRGAGYTGELFF.

V is TRBV28 and J is TRBJ2-7; 7 nucleotides match TRBD2. CDR3 size: 16 residues. CDR1 is MDHEN and CDR2 is SYDVKM in the germline V gene. V gave up 4 bases and J gave up 1 base; unmatched junction bases: 10. The CDR3 protein is CASSSPSWEGSYEQYF. For the CDR3, the DNA is TGTGCCAGCAGTTCCCCCTCATGGGAGGGGTCCTACGAGCAGTACTTC.

This clonotype was seen only a few times. The gene calls are TRBV7-9 and TRBJ1-2; no clear D gene. Germline V gene lookup returns CDR1 SEHNR and CDR2 FQNEAQ (reference sequence). The CDR3 extends over 12 amino acids. V dropped 0 bases and J dropped 7 bases, with 6 bases sitting between them. CDR3 region: CASSLAYGGYTF. Written as DNA, the CDR3 is TGTGCCAGCAGCTTAGCGTATGGTGGCTACACCTTC.

Concerning this clonotype: A read error is possible here, since a much larger clone lies one base away. The chain uses TRBV7-2 and TRBJ2-4; the D gene could be TRBD1 or TRBD2 (5 bases each). The CDR3 has 16 residues. Looked up from germline, CDR1 is SGHTA and CDR2 is FQGNSA. The CDR3, as DNA: TGTGCCAGCAGCTTAGAGGGGCTTCTAGCCAAAAACACTCAGTACTTC. As protein: CASSLEGLLAKNTQYF.

This clonotype was seen repeatedly, ten times or more. The rearrangement joins TRBV24-1 to TRBJ2-1; 7 bases line up with TRBD2. The J segment lost 4 bases and the V segment lost 5 bases, leaving 7 bases of the junction unmatched. The CDR3 is 15 amino acids. Germline CDR1 reads KGHDR; CDR2 reads SFDVKD. The CDR3 protein is CATSGISGKYNEQFF. In nucleotides, the CDR3 is TGTGCCACCAGTGGGATAAGCGGGAAGTACAATGAGCAGTTCTTC.

This clonotype was counted only a few times. A read error may be the cause here, since a much bigger clone is one base away. The chain uses TRBV12-3 or TRBV12-4 and TRBJ2-1, with D perhaps matching TRBD1 (5 bases). Deletions cut 8 bases from V and 7 bases from J, with 15 bases between. The CDR3 is 13 amino acids. DNA for the CDR3: TGTGCCAGCCACAAGGGGCCAGGGAATGAGCAGTTCTTC. The encoded protein is CASHKGPGNEQFF.

This clonotype has only a few counts. This chain joins TRBV5-1 and TRBJ2-7; 10 nucleotides match TRBD1. Germline CDR1 SGHRS, CDR2 YFSETQ. The V segment lost 4 bases and the J segment 1 base; nucleotides outside the gene matches: 8. The CDR3 spans 16 residues. CDR3 in amino acids: CASSIAGTGASYEQYF. Here the CDR3 DNA reads TGCGCCAGCAGCATAGCCGGGACAGGGGCTTCCTACGAGCAGTACTTC.

This clonotype appeared many times. J is TRBJ2-1 and V is TRBV3-1, with TRBD2 matching 9 bases. The CDR3 has 14 amino acids. V was pared by 5 bases and J by 6 bases, with 5 bases of the junction left unmatched. Germline-derived CDR1 and CDR2 are LGHDT and YNNKEL (reference sequence). The CDR3 here is CASSSRAGGNEQFF. As DNA, the CDR3 is TGTGCCAGCAGCTCCAGAGCGGGAGGCAATGAGCAGTTCTTC.

The chain employs TRBV4-1 and TRBJ2-1, with 10 positions matching TRBD2. Germline-derived CDR1 and CDR2 are MGHRA and YSYEKL. The CDR3 is 22 amino acids. Losses at the gene ends were 1 base for V and 3 bases for J; bases not matched to a gene: 21. CDR3 coding DNA: TGCGCCAGCAGCCAAGGGATTTTTAGAGACAGCCAGCGGGAGGGTTACTACAATGAGCAGTTCTTC. It yields the protein CASSQGIFRDSQREGYYNEQFF.

This clonotype was seen repeatedly, ten times or more. The chain has TRBV24-1 and TRBJ1-4; no firm D call. This CDR3 is 11 amino acids long. Germline V gene data show CDR1 as KGHDR and CDR2 as SFDVKD. Trimming removed 9 bases from V and 11 bases from J, with 12 bases in between. Written as DNA, the CDR3 is TGTGCCACCCCCAGAGGTGGGAAACTGTTTTTT. Translated, it gives CATPRGGKLFF.

The V and J genes are TRBV6-1 and TRBJ2-7, with D perhaps matching TRBD2 (6 bases). Between the trimmed V and J ends, which lost 6 bases and 2 bases, there was a span of 11 bases. Germline V gene lookup returns CDR1 MNHNS and CDR2 SASEGT. The CDR3 has 13 residues. CDR3 sequence reads: CASRGLDAYEQYF. As DNA, the CDR3 is TGTGCCAGCAGGGGACTGGACGCCTACGAGCAGTACTTC.

The chain couples TRBV5-4 to TRBJ1-1, with a tentative D call TRBD1 (5 bases). The length of the CDR3 is 15 residues. Germline V CDR1 and CDR2: SGHNT, YYREEE (reference sequence). Trimming pared 4 bases from V and 0 bases from J, leaving 13 bases between. CDR3 DNA: TGTGCCAGCAGCGGGGACGAGGGGATGAACACTGAAGCTTTCTTT. Protein: CASSGDEGMNTEAFF.

This clonotype was observed at least ten times. The chain uses TRBV2 and TRBJ2-7, with TRBD2 matching over 11 bases. Germline trimming cut 8 bases from V and 3 bases from J; bases unmatched to any gene: 6. This CDR3 has 14 residues. Germline V gene sequence: CDR1 SNHLY, CDR2 FYNNEI. CDR3 residues: CASLSGRDLYEQYF. Here the CDR3 DNA reads TGTGCCAGCCTTAGCGGGAGGGATCTCTACGAGCAGTACTTC.

The table lists this clonotype with a few counts. The chain joins TRBV10-2 to TRBJ2-1, with 10 bases that match TRBD1. The CDR3 runs to 16 residues. Germline assignment: CDR1 WSHSY and CDR2 SAAADI. Unmatched junction bases numbered 7, after V lost 4 bases and J lost 4 bases. DNA of the CDR3: TGCGCCAGCAGTGGAGACCCGGGACAGGGGTACAATGAGCAGTTCTTC. Amino acid sequence: CASSGDPGQGYNEQFF.

Worth noting for this clonotype: Likely a read error: the CDR3 ends without its conserved phenylalanine or tryptophan. The CDR3 bases are TGCGCCAGCAGCGTGACTGGTTGGGAAGAGACCCAGTACTCC. As protein: CASSVTGWEETQYS. The V gene is TRBV5-1, the J gene TRBJ2-5; D call uncertain. The CDR3 has 14 amino acids. Between the trimmed V and J ends, which lost 4 bases and 3 bases, there was a span of 13 bases. Germline CDR1 SGHRS, CDR2 YFSETQ.

This clonotype was observed many times. V is TRBV6-2 or TRBV6-3 and J is TRBJ2-5; no firm D call. Germline CDR1 reads MNHEY; CDR2 reads SVGEGT. This CDR3 spans 14 amino acids. V was shortened by 7 bases and J by 5 bases, with 17 bases between the two germline ends. The DNA of the CDR3 is TGTGCCAGCACCGACGGACCTCAGGTGGAGACCCAGTACTTC. Protein sequence: CASTDGPQVETQYF.

Turning to this clonotype: The junction shows a germline mismatch at one end, possibly a read error. In nucleotides, the CDR3 is TGTGCCAGCAGCTGGGACAGGGGAGACGAAAAACTGTCTTTT. Translating gives CASSWDRGDEKLSF. This chain links TRBV5-6 with TRBJ1-4; 10 bases map to TRBD1. The CDR3 is made up of 14 amino acids. CDR1 and CDR2 (germline): SGHDT, YYEEEE.

In this sample, this clonotype turned up many times. V gene TRBV12-5 combines with J gene TRBJ1-1; TRBD1 is a possible D gene (5 bases). The ends were cut back, 7 bases at V and 1 base at J, with 13 bases in the middle. The CDR3 is made up of 14 amino acids. Germline values: CDR1 LGHNT, CDR2 FRNRAP. The CDR3 region is CASAPGRANTEAFF. The CDR3 DNA sequence: TGTGCTAGTGCCCCGGGACGGGCGAACACTGAAGCTTTCTTT.

This clonotype was detected ten times or more. The chain uses TRBV11-2 and TRBJ2-1; 7 bases match TRBD2. The CDR3 runs to 15 residues. Germline-derived CDR1 and CDR2 are SGHAT and FQNNGV. The V segment lost 5 bases and the J segment 6 bases; nucleotides outside the gene matches: 10. CDR3 loop: CASSREGRAGNEQFF. CDR3 nucleotides: TGTGCCAGCAGCAGAGAGGGGAGGGCCGGCAATGAGCAGTTCTTC. Drawing the rest from reference TRBV11-2 and TRBJ2-1, the complete variable domain is EAGVAQSPRYKIIEKRQSVAFWCNPISGHATLYWYQQILGQGPKLLIQFQNNGVVDDSQLPKDRFSAERLKGVDSTLKIQPAKLEDSAVYLCASSREGRAGNEQFFGPGTRLTVL.

The gene calls are TRBV28 and TRBJ1-1; 7 bases match TRBD1. CDR3 length equals 12 residues. The J segment lost 6 bases and the V segment lost 2 bases, leaving 0 bases of the junction unmatched. Germline V gene data show CDR1 as MDHEN and CDR2 as SYDVKM. In DNA form, the CDR3 reads TGTGCCAGCAGTTTAGACAGGGCTGAAGCTTTCTTT. Translating it yields CASSLDRAEAFF.

This clonotype was counted ten times or more. The chain couples TRBV11-2 to TRBJ2-5; TRBD2 aligns across 7 bases. This CDR3 is built from 17 residues. Germline V gives CDR1 SGHAT, CDR2 FQNNGV. V gave up 1 base and J gave up 3 bases; unmatched junction bases: 11. The CDR3, as DNA: TGTGCCAGCAGCTTAGGGAAACTGGGGAGGGCTGAAGAGACCCAGTACTTC. Protein product: CASSLGKLGRAEETQYF.